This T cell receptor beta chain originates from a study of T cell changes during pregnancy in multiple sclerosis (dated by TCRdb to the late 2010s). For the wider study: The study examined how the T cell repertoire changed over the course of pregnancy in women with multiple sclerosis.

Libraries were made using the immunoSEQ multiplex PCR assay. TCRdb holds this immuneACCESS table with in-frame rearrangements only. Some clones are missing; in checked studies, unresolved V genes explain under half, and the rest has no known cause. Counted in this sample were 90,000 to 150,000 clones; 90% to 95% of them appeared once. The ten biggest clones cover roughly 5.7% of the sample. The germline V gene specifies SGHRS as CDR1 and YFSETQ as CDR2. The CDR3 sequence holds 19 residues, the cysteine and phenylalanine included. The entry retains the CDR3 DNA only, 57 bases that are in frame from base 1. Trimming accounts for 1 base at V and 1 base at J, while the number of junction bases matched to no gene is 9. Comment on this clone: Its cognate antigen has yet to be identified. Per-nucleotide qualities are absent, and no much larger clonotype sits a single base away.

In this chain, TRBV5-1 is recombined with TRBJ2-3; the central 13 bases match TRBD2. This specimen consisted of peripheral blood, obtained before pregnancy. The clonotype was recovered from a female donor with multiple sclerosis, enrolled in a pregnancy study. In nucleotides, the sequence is TGCGCCAGCAGCTTGAATATACTAGCGGGGGGGCCGGGCACAGATACGCAGTATTTT. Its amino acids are CASSLNILAGGPGTDTQYF.